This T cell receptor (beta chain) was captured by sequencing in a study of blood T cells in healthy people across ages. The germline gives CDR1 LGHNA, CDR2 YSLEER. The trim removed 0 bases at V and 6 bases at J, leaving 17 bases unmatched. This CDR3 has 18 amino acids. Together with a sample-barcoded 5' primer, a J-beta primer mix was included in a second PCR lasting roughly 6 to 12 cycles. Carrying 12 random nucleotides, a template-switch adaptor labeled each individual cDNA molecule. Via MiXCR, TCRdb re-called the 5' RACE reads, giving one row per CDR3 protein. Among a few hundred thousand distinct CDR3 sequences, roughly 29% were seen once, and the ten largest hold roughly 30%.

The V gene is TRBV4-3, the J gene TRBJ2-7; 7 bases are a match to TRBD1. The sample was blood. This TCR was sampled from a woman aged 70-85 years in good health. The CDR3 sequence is CASSQDPRGPPHCPEQYF. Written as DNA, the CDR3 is TGCGCCAGCAGCCAAGATCCAAGGGGGCCCCCCCACTGCCCCGAGCAGTACTTC.